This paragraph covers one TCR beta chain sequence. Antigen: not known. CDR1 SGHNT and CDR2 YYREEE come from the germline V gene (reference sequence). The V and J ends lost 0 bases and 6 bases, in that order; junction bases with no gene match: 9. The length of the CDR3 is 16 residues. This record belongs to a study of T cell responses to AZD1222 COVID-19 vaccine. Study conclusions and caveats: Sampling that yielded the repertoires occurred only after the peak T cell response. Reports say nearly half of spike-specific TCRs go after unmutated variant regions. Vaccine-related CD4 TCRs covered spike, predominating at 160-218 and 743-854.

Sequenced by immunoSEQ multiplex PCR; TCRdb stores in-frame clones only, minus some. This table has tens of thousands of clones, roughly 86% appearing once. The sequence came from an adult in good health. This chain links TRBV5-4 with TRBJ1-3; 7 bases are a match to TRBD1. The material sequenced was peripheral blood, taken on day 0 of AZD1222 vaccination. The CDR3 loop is CASSLGGQESLNTIYF. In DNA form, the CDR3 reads TGTGCCAGCAGCTTGGGAGGACAGGAAAGCCTAAACACCATATATTTT.